This is a list of T cell receptor beta chains from one sample in a study of long-term antiretroviral therapy in people with HIV. Profiling relied on immunoSEQ multiplex PCR, and the TCRdb table lists in-frame clones only, not all of them. The data contain around 21,000 clones, roughly 91% of them singletons. This sample comprised unsorted PBMCs, obtained 2.3 years after starting antiretroviral therapy. All receptors come from a man in his 60s with HIV. Each CDR3 is given with its conserved first and last residue. A D gene is named only where the DNA matches it firmly. Size is omitted from some rows. Given values are once, few, many or a class for expanded clones.

j_call: TRBJ2-2; clone_size: .; v_call: TRBV4-3; d_call: .; cdr3_nt: TGCGCCAGCAGCCCCCTAGCAGGGGAGCTGTTTTTT; cdr3_aa: CASSPLAGELFF
j_call: TRBJ1-1; clone_size: .; v_call: TRBV25-1; d_call: .; cdr3_nt: TGTGCCAGCAGTCCCTACAACACGCCTCGAAACACTGAAGCTTTCTTT; cdr3_aa: CASSPYNTPRNTEAFF
j_call: TRBJ2-5; clone_size: .; v_call: TRBV18; d_call: .; cdr3_nt: TGTGCCAGCTCACCGTCCGACAGAAAAGAGACCCAGTACTTC; cdr3_aa: CASSPSDRKETQYF
j_call: TRBJ2-7; clone_size: few; v_call: TRBV9; d_call: .; cdr3_nt: TGTGCCAGCAGCGTAGAAGGAGCGGACCTGGACGAGCAGTACTTC; cdr3_aa: CASSVEGADLDEQYF
j_call: TRBJ1-2; clone_size: .; v_call: TRBV27; d_call: TRBD1; cdr3_nt: TGTGCCAGCAGTTTAAACAGGGGGGGCGTCGGTGGCTACACCTTC; cdr3_aa: CASSLNRGGVGGYTF
j_call: TRBJ1-1; clone_size: .; v_call: TRBV5-6; d_call: .; cdr3_nt: TGTGCCAGCAGCAGGGGAGCACCGAACACTGAAGCTTTCTTT; cdr3_aa: CASSRGAPNTEAFF
j_call: TRBJ2-7; clone_size: .; v_call: TRBV5-1; d_call: .; cdr3_nt: TGCGCCAGCCGATCGCGGGAATACAGCTCCTACGAGCAGTACTTC; cdr3_aa: CASRSREYSSYEQYF
j_call: TRBJ2-7; clone_size: once; v_call: TRBV29-1; d_call: .; cdr3_nt: TGCAGCGTTGGGCACACTAACGACGAGCAGTACTTC; cdr3_aa: CSVGHTNDEQYF
j_call: TRBJ1-1; clone_size: once; v_call: TRBV6-5; d_call: .; cdr3_nt: TGTGCCAGCAGTTACGCGCTCGGGGGCACTGAAGCTTTCTTT; cdr3_aa: CASSYALGGTEAFF
j_call: TRBJ1-1; clone_size: .; v_call: TRBV7-2; d_call: .; cdr3_nt: TGTGCCAGCAGCTTAACAACCCTCACTGAAGCTTTCTTT; cdr3_aa: CASSLTTLTEAFF
j_call: TRBJ1-2; clone_size: once; v_call: TRBV10-1; d_call: .; cdr3_nt: TGCGCCAGCTCCCCGGCGGGGAACTATGGCTACACCTTC; cdr3_aa: CASSPAGNYGYTF
j_call: TRBJ2-1; clone_size: once; v_call: TRBV9; d_call: .; cdr3_nt: TGTGCCAGCAGGGACAGCTCCTACAATGAGCAGTTCTTC; cdr3_aa: CASRDSSYNEQFF
j_call: TRBJ2-1; clone_size: .; v_call: TRBV9; d_call: TRBD2; cdr3_nt: TGTGCCAGCAGCGCCACCCTTAGCGGGGTTTCCTACAATGAGCAGTTCTTC; cdr3_aa: CASSATLSGVSYNEQFF
j_call: TRBJ2-2; clone_size: .; v_call: TRBV5-1; d_call: .; cdr3_nt: TGCGCCAGCACCCTGGGACCTAACGAGGGCGGGGAGCTGTTTTTT; cdr3_aa: CASTLGPNEGGELFF
j_call: TRBJ2-5; clone_size: once; v_call: TRBV10-2; d_call: .; cdr3_nt: TGCGCCAGCAGGCACGGGACTCTAGTGCAAGAGACCCAGTACTTC; cdr3_aa: CASRHGTLVQETQYF
j_call: TRBJ1-2; clone_size: .; v_call: TRBV7-6; d_call: TRBD1; cdr3_nt: TGTGCCAGCAGCTCCCAACAGGGGCCCGGCTATGGCTACACCTTC; cdr3_aa: CASSSQQGPGYGYTF
j_call: TRBJ1-1; clone_size: .; v_call: TRBV7-2; d_call: TRBD1; cdr3_nt: TGTGCCAGCAGCAACAGGGGAACTGAAGCTTTCTTT; cdr3_aa: CASSNRGTEAFF
j_call: TRBJ2-2; clone_size: .; v_call: TRBV13; d_call: .; cdr3_nt: TGTGCCAGCAGCTTAGTAGAGGGGGGCACCGGGGAGCTGTTTTTT; cdr3_aa: CASSLVEGGTGELFF
j_call: TRBJ2-5; clone_size: once; v_call: TRBV14; d_call: TRBD1; cdr3_nt: TGTGCCAGCAGCCAAGATGGATCGGGACAGGGGGAAGAGACCCAGTACTTC; cdr3_aa: CASSQDGSGQGEETQYF
j_call: TRBJ1-2; clone_size: few; v_call: TRBV6-1; d_call: .; cdr3_nt: TGTGCCACCTCTACCGTCCCAAACTATGGCTACACCTTC; cdr3_aa: CATSTVPNYGYTF
j_call: TRBJ2-3; clone_size: .; v_call: TRBV5-1; d_call: .; cdr3_nt: TGCGCCAGCAGCTTAGGCTACACCACTAGCACAGATACGCAGTATTTT; cdr3_aa: CASSLGYTTSTDTQYF
j_call: TRBJ1-1; clone_size: .; v_call: TRBV6-1; d_call: TRBD1; cdr3_nt: TGTGCCAGCAGTGTGACAGGGGCAGGAGCTGAAGCTTTCTTT; cdr3_aa: CASSVTGAGAEAFF
j_call: TRBJ2-3; clone_size: .; v_call: TRBV9; d_call: TRBD2; cdr3_nt: TGTGCCAGCAGCAGCCTAGCGGGGGGGCGTAGCACAGATACGCAGTATTTT; cdr3_aa: CASSSLAGGRSTDTQYF
j_call: TRBJ1-1; clone_size: once; v_call: TRBV7-8; d_call: .; cdr3_nt: TGTGCCAGCAGCTCCCCGGGGCAACCCACTGAAGCTTTCTTT; cdr3_aa: CASSSPGQPTEAFF
j_call: TRBJ2-6; clone_size: .; v_call: TRBV10-3; d_call: .; cdr3_nt: TGTGCCATCAGTGAGGGCTCTGGGGCCAACGTCCTGACTTTC; cdr3_aa: CAISEGSGANVLTF
j_call: TRBJ1-6; clone_size: .; v_call: TRBV27; d_call: TRBD1; cdr3_nt: TGTGCCAGTAAACCGGGACAGTATAATTCACCCCTCCACTTT; cdr3_aa: CASKPGQYNSPLHF
j_call: TRBJ2-1; clone_size: once; v_call: TRBV2; d_call: .; cdr3_nt: TGTGCCAGCAGTGAAGGGTTATCTATCAATGAGCAGTTCTTC; cdr3_aa: CASSEGLSINEQFF
j_call: TRBJ2-3; clone_size: .; v_call: TRBV9; d_call: TRBD1; cdr3_nt: TGTGCCAGCAGCGTAGGAGGGACAGTCACAGATACGCAGTATTTT; cdr3_aa: CASSVGGTVTDTQYF
j_call: TRBJ1-1; clone_size: .; v_call: TRBV5-1; d_call: TRBD1; cdr3_nt: TGCGCCAGCAGCCGGACAGGGAAAACTGAAGCTTTCTTT; cdr3_aa: CASSRTGKTEAFF
j_call: TRBJ2-5; clone_size: .; v_call: TRBV7-3; d_call: .; cdr3_nt: TGTGCCAGCAGCCCTAGGGATCGGGAGACCCAGTACTTC; cdr3_aa: CASSPRDRETQYF
j_call: TRBJ1-4; clone_size: once; v_call: TRBV28; d_call: TRBD1; cdr3_nt: TGTGCCAGCATCCTACAGGGGGCTGGGGAAAAACTGTTTTTT; cdr3_aa: CASILQGAGEKLFF
j_call: TRBJ2-5; clone_size: .; v_call: TRBV7-3; d_call: .; cdr3_nt: TGTGCCAGCAGACTCGTCGGGACGGGCCAAGAGACCCAGTACTTC; cdr3_aa: CASRLVGTGQETQYF
j_call: TRBJ2-5; clone_size: .; v_call: TRBV5-1; d_call: .; cdr3_nt: TGCGCCAGCAGCTTGGCCGGCTACGAGACCCAGTACTTC; cdr3_aa: CASSLAGYETQYF
j_call: TRBJ1-5; clone_size: .; v_call: TRBV19; d_call: .; cdr3_nt: TGTGCCAGTAGTGAGCTAGATCAGCCCCAGCATTTT; cdr3_aa: CASSELDQPQHF
j_call: TRBJ1-4; clone_size: .; v_call: TRBV5-1; d_call: TRBD1; cdr3_nt: TGCGCCAGCAGCTCGGGACAGTATAATGAAAAACTGTTTTTT; cdr3_aa: CASSSGQYNEKLFF
j_call: TRBJ2-2; clone_size: .; v_call: TRBV28; d_call: TRBD1; cdr3_nt: TGTGCCAGCAGTTTCCTGGACAGGGAAGACACCGGGGAGCTGTTTTTT; cdr3_aa: CASSFLDREDTGELFF
j_call: TRBJ2-1; clone_size: .; v_call: TRBV7-9; d_call: TRBD2; cdr3_nt: TGTGCCAGCAGTCGACTAGCGGGGACCTACAATGAGCAGTTCTTC; cdr3_aa: CASSRLAGTYNEQFF
j_call: TRBJ1-2; clone_size: .; v_call: TRBV10-3; d_call: TRBD1; cdr3_nt: TGTGCCAGTACCGGACCGGGACAGGGGGAACGGGGCTACACCTTC; cdr3_aa: CASTGPGQGERGYTF
j_call: TRBJ1-6; clone_size: .; v_call: TRBV5-6; d_call: .; cdr3_nt: TGTGCCAGCTTCCGTTCCGGAGAATCACCCCTCCACTTT; cdr3_aa: CASFRSGESPLHF
j_call: TRBJ2-2; clone_size: .; v_call: TRBV5-4; d_call: .; cdr3_nt: TGTGCCGGGGGAGAATTCACCGGGGAGCTGTTTTTT; cdr3_aa: CAGGEFTGELFF
j_call: TRBJ2-3; clone_size: once; v_call: TRBV2; d_call: TRBD2; cdr3_nt: TGTGCCAGCAGGGGGGGACTAGCTTCAGGCACGCAGTATTTT; cdr3_aa: CASRGGLASGTQYF
j_call: TRBJ2-7; clone_size: .; v_call: TRBV5-1; d_call: TRBD1; cdr3_nt: TGCGCCAGCAGTACCGGGACAGGGGCCTACGAGCAGTACTTC; cdr3_aa: CASSTGTGAYEQYF